This T cell receptor beta chain was sequenced for a study of radiotherapy plus CTLA-4 blockade in lung cancer. Study information: Patients showed objective responses in about 20% of cases and disease control in roughly 34%. Study results and limitations: Early clonal dynamics of blood T cells, together with interferon-beta, were reported as the best response predictor. Expansion of tumor-derived TCR clones was observed in blood after radiotherapy plus ipilimumab.

Clones were sequenced by immunoSEQ multiplex PCR, and TCRdb holds only the in-frame ones, with some missing. The sample gives 80,000 to 100,000 clones, approximately 86% of which show up once; roughly 4.6% is in the top ten. Notes on this clone: Its antigen remains unidentified. The same CDR3 is also encoded by other DNA sequences in this sample.

Those with chemo-refractory metastatic non-small-cell lung cancer were treated with focal radiation combined with CTLA-4 blockade using ipilimumab. CDR1 is SGDLS and CDR2 is YYNGEE in the germline V gene. Between the trimmed V and J ends, which lost 4 bases and 1 base, there was a span of 11 bases. There are 15 residues in the CDR3. Sequencing used peripheral blood, obtained from a patient treated with radiotherapy plus ipilimumab. The chain links TRBV9 to TRBJ2-2, with D possibly matching TRBD2 (5 bases). This sequence originates from a human donor with non-small cell lung cancer that progressed on radiotherapy plus ipilimumab. The CDR3 DNA is TGTGCCAGCAGCCCCAGCGGCAGGAACACCGGGGAGCTGTTTTTT. Residues: CASSPSGRNTGELFF.